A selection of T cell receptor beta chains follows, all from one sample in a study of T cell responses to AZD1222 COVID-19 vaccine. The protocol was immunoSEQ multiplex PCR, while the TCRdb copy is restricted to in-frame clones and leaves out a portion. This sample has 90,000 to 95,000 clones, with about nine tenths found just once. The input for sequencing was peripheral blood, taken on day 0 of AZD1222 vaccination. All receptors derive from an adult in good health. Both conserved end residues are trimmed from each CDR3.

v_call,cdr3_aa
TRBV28,ASTGFDGYT
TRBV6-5,ASTQGAYTGELF
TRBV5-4,ASSTGLANYGYT
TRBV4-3,ASSLLANNEQF
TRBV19,ASSLRDRVNGYT
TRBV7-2,ASSSDRGNTIY
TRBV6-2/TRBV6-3,ASSSPPSERQY
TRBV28,ASTVYNEQF
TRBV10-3,ATDRGRGTEAF
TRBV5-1,ASSLAEMEKLF
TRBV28,ASSRITAGTGKEAF
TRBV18,ASSQVRRGTNEQF
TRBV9,ASSVGTGIDTQY
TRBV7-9,ASSWTGTSGNTIY
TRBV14,ASSQGRLTEAF
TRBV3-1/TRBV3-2,ASSHGGSYNSPLH
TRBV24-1,ATSDQTGWRSYNEQF
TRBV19,ASSDGGAGGDTQY
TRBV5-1,ASSPRGGNYGYT
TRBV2,ASTNRHRGNSPLH
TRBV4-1,ASSQDLEASGGYEQY
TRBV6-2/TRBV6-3,ASSYPPGRVSEAF
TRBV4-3,ASSQTPGKTGELF
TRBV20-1,SAEWRPGAF
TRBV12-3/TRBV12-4,ASSHRGEQF
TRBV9,ASSLGRGGDTQY
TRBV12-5,ASGLASRGAGVNYGYT
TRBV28,ASSLSHEKLF
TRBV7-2,ASSLTAGAGDTQY
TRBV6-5,ASSYSGNSAGEQY
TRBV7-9,ASSFGGVSNQPQH
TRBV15,ATSRVGAGDTIY
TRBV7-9,ASTGPGGNQPQH
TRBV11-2,ASSLGRSGNTIY
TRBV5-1,ASSLVAGNTEAF